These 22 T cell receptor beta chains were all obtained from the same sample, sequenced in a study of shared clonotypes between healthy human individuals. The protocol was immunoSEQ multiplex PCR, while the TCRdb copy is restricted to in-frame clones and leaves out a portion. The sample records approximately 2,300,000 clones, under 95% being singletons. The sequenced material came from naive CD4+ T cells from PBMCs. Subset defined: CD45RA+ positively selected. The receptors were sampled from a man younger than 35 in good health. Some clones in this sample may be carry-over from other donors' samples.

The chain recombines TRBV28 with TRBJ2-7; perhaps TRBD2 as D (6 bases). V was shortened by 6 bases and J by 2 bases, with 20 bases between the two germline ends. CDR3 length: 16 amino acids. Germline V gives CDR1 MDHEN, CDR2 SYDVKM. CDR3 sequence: CASSTHPGLPTYEQYF. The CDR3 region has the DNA TGTGCCAGCAGCACCCACCCGGGACTGCCTACCTACGAGCAGTACTTC.

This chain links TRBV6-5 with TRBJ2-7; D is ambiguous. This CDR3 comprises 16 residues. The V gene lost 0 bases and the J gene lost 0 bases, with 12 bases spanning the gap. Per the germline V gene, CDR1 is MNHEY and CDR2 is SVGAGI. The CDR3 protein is CASSYSSFSDSYEQYF. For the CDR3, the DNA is TGTGCCAGCAGTTACTCGAGTTTCTCAGACTCCTACGAGCAGTACTTC.

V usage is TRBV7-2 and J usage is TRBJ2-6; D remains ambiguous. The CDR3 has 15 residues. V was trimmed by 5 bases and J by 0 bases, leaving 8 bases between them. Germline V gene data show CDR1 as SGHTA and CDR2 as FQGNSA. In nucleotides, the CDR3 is TGTGCCAGCAGCCCCTATTTCTCTGGGGCCAACGTCCTGACTTTC. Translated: CASSPYFSGANVLTF.

CDR3 sequence reads: CASSRAVVAGGYSYEQYF. CDR3 DNA sequence: TGCGCCAGCAGCAGGGCAGTAGTAGCGGGAGGATACTCCTACGAGCAGTACTTC. The rearrangement joins TRBV4-1 to TRBJ2-7; 10 bases are shared with TRBD2. Germline V lookup: CDR1 MGHRA, CDR2 YSYEKL. This CDR3 is 18 amino acids long. V was pared by 5 bases and J by 0 bases, with 13 bases of the junction left unmatched.

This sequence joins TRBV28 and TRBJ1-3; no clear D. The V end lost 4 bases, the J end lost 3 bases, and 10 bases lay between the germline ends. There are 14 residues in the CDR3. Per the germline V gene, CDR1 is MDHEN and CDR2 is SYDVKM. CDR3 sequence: CASSYQIGGNTIYF. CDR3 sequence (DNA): TGTGCCAGCAGTTATCAAATAGGTGGAAACACCATATATTTT.

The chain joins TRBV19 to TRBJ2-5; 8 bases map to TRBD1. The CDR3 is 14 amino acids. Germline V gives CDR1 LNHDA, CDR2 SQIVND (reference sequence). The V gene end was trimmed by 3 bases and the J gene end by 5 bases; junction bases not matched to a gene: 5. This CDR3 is CASSIQGARETQYF. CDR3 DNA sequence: TGTGCCAGTAGTATCCAGGGGGCGCGTGAGACCCAGTACTTC.

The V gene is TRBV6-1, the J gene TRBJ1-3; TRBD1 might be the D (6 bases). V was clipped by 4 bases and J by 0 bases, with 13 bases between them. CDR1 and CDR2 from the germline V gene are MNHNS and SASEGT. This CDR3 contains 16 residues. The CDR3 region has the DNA TGTGCCAGCAGTGTCGTCAGGGGCAACTCTGGAAACACCATATATTTT. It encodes CASSVVRGNSGNTIYF.

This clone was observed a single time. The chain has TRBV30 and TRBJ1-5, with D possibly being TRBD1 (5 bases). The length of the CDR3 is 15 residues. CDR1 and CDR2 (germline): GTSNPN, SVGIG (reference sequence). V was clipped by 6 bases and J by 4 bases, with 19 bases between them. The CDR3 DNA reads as TGTGCCTGTTCCCCCCCGGGACGTCAGAATCAGCCCCAGCATTTT. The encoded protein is CACSPPGRQNQPQHF.

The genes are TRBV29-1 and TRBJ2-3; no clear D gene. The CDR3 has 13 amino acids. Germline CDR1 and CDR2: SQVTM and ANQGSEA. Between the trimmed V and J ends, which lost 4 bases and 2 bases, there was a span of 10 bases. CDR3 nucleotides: TGCAGCGTTGCTCCACAGCACACAGATACGCAGTATTTT. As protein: CSVAPQHTDTQYF.

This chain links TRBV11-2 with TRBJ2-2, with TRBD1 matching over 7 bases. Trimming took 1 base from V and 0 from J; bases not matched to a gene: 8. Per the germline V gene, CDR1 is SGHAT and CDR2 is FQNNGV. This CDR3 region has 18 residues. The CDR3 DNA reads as TGTGCCAGCAGCTTAGTGTTCCAGGGACAGACGAACACCGGGGAGCTGTTTTTT. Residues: CASSLVFQGQTNTGELFF.

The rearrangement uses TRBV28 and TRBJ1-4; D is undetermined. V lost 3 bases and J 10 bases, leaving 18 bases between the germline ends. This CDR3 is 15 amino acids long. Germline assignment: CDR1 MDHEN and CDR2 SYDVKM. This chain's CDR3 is CASSLGQTVVGKLFF. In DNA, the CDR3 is TGTGCCAGCAGTTTGGGTCAGACGGTGGTAGGAAAACTGTTTTTT.

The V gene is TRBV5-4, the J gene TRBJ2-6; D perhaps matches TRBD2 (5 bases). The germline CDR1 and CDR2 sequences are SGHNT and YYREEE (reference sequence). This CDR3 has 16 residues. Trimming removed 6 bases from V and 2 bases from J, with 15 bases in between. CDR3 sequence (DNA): TGTGCCAGCACCCTACTAGACCGTGCTGGGGCCAACGTCCTGACTTTC. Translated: CASTLLDRAGANVLTF.

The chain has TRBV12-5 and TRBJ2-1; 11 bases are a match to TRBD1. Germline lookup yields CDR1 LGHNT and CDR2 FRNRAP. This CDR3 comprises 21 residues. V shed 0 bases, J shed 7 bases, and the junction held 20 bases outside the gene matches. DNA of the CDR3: TGTGCTAGTGGTTTGGTACTCGGACAGGGGGCTTTGAGCGGGAGGTTGAATGAGCAGTTCTTC. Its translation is CASGLVLGQGALSGRLNEQFF. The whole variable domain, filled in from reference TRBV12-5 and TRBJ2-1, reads DARVTQTPRHKVTEMGQEVTMRCQPILGHNTVFWYRQTMMQGLELLAYFRNRAPLDDSGMPKDRFSAEMPDATLATLKIQPSEPRDSAVYFCASGLVLGQGALSGRLNEQFFGPGTRLTVL.

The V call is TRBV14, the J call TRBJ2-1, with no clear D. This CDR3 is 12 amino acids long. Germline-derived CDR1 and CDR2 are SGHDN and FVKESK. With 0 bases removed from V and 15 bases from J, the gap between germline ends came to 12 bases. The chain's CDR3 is CASSQDTRRLFF. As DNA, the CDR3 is TGTGCCAGCAGCCAAGATACACGACGGCTGTTCTTC.

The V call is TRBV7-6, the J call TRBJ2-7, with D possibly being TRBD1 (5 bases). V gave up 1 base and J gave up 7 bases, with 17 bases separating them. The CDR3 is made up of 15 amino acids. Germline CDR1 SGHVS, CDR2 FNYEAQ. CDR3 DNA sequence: TGTGCCAGCAGCTTAGGACAGATATACTTTTCGGAGCAGTACTTC. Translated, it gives CASSLGQIYFSEQYF.

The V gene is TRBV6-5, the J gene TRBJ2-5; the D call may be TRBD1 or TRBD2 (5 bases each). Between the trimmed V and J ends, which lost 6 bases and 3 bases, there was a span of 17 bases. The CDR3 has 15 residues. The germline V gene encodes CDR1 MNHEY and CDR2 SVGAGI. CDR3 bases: TGTGCCAGCAGCCGTGTCCGGGGCAGAGAAGAGACCCAGTACTTC. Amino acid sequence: CASSRVRGREETQYF.

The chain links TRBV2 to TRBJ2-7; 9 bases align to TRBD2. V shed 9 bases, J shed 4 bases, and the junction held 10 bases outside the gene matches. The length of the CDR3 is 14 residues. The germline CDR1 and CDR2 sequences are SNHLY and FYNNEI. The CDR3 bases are TGTGCCAGTAGGAGCCGACTAGCGGTTTACGAGCAGTACTTC. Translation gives CASRSRLAVYEQYF.

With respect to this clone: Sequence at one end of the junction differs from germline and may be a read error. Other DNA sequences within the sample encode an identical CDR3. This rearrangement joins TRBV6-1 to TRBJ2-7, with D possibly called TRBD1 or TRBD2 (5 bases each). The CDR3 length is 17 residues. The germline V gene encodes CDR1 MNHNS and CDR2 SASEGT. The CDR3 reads CASSEVVVGTSSYEQYF. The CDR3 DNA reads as TGTGCCAGTAGTGAAGTAGTAGTAGGGACGAGCTCCTACGAGCAGTACTTC.

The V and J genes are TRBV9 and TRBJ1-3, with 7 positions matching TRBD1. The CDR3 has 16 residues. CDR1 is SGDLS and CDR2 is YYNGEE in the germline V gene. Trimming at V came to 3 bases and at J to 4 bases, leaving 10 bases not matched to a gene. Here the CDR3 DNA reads TGTGCCAGCAGCGGCCAAGACAGGGTTTTAGGAAACACCATATATTTT. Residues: CASSGQDRVLGNTIYF.

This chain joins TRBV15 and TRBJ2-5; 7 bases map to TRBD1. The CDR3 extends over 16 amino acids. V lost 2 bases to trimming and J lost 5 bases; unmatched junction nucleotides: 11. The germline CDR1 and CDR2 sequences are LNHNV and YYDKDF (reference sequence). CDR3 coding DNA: TGTGCCACCAGCAGAAAACTAACAGGGGTTCAGGAGACCCAGTACTTC. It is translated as CATSRKLTGVQETQYF.

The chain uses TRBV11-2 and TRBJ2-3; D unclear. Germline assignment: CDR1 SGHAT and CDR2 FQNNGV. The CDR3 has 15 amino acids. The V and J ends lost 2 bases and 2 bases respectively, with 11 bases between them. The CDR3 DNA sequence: TGTGCCAGCAGCTTATCCAGGCCCGCCACAGATACGCAGTATTTT. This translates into CASSLSRPATDTQYF.

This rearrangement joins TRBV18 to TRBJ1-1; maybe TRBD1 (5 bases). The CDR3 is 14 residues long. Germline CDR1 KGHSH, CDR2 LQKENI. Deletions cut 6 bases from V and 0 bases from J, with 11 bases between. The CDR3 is CASSQDTMNTEAFF. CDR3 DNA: TGTGCCAGCTCTCAGGACACCATGAACACTGAAGCTTTCTTT.